The 25 T cell receptor beta chains listed next were all sequenced from one sample in a study of CD8+CD57+ T cells in acquired aplastic anemia. CD8+CD57+ cell expansion had been shown by flow cytometry in patients chosen for sequencing. Genomic DNA, the template, was used for profiling of the TCR beta VDJ and CDR3. TCRdb reanalysed the reads using MiXCR and keeps one entry per CDR3 protein. Of around 430,000 distinct CDR3 sequences listed, around 30% were seen once; the top ten hold nearly 0.85%. The source material was sorted CD4+, CD8+, or CD8+CD57+ T cells (not recorded which) from PBMCs. Receptor source: a human donor with aplastic anemia.

The rearrangement joins TRBV5-6 to TRBJ1-4; D not certain. V was cut by 0 bases and J by 8 bases, with 14 bases left in between. The CDR3 sequence is 15 residues long. Per germline, CDR1 SGHDT and CDR2 YYEEEE. DNA of the CDR3: TGTGCCAGCAGCTTGGCAGGCCTTAGGGAAGAAAAACTGTTTTTT. Protein sequence: CASSLAGLREEKLFF.

This sequence joins TRBV15 and TRBJ1-5; the match to TRBD1 covers 7 bases. CDR3 length: 17 residues. Germline-derived CDR1 and CDR2 are LNHNV and YYDKDF (reference sequence). The ends lost 3 bases at V and 0 bases at J; junction bases unmatched: 8. The CDR3 region is CATSSGGDRVSNQPQHF. The DNA for the CDR3 is TGTGCCACCAGCAGTGGGGGAGACAGGGTTAGCAATCAGCCCCAGCATTTT.

This clonotype came up many times. V usage is TRBV6-1 and J usage is TRBJ1-6; D is possibly TRBD1 (5 bases). Germline CDR1 MNHNS, CDR2 SASEGT. The CDR3 is 13 residues long. The germline V and J ends were trimmed by 6 bases and 10 bases, with 13 bases remaining between them. Written as DNA, the CDR3 is TGTGCCAGCAGATCCCCAGGGAGGTCACCCCTCCACTTT. Encoded protein: CASRSPGRSPLHF.

The sample holds a few counts of this clonotype. The chain carries TRBV7-2 and TRBJ1-4; TRBD1 agrees at 7 bases. Unmatched junction bases numbered 4, after V lost 2 bases and J lost 4 bases. The germline gives CDR1 SGHTA, CDR2 FQGNSA. The CDR3 consists of 15 residues. CDR3 sequence reads: CASSLRRDSNEKLFF. The CDR3 region has the DNA TGTGCCAGCAGCTTACGTCGGGACAGTAATGAAAAACTGTTTTTT.

This clonotype was counted at least ten times. The genes are TRBV10-2 and TRBJ2-7, with TRBD2 matching 8 bases. Per the germline V gene, CDR1 is WSHSY and CDR2 is SAAADI. This CDR3 is built from 16 residues. V lost 5 bases, J lost 0 bases, and 9 bases stayed unmatched. The CDR3 nucleotides are TGCGCCAGCAGTTTTCTAGCGGGTCCTTCCTCCTACGAGCAGTACTTC. Its translation: CASSFLAGPSSYEQYF.

V usage is TRBV7-2 and J usage is TRBJ1-1; TRBD1 matches 7 bases. The CDR3 sequence is 15 residues long. The junction had 7 bases not matched to a gene; V was cut back by 1 base and J by 5 bases. Germline lookup yields CDR1 SGHTA and CDR2 FQGNSA. Here the CDR3 reads CASSLVRGAGTEAFF. CDR3 in DNA: TGTGCCAGCAGCTTAGTCAGGGGGGCGGGGACTGAAGCTTTCTTT.

The rearrangement links TRBV7-6 to TRBJ2-3; D uncertain. Between the trimmed V and J ends, which lost 5 bases and 5 bases, there was a span of 11 bases. The CDR3 loop spans 13 amino acids. Germline CDR1 and CDR2: SGHVS and FNYEAQ. CDR3: CASSLETQDTQYF. CDR3 nucleotide sequence: TGTGCCAGCAGCCTGGAGACACAAGATACGCAGTATTTT.

The chain couples TRBV7-2 to TRBJ2-3; D might be TRBD2 (5 bases). The CDR3 covers 13 residues. V shed 5 bases and J shed 0 bases, with 6 bases lying between them. CDR1 and CDR2 from the germline V gene are SGHTA and FQGNSA. This CDR3 reads CASSGLSTDTQYF. The CDR3 DNA is TGTGCCAGCAGCGGACTTAGCACAGATACGCAGTATTTT.

This clonotype came up many times. The chain carries TRBV19 and TRBJ1-6; D remains ambiguous. The CDR3 is 13 residues long. The germline V gene encodes CDR1 LNHDA and CDR2 SQIVND (reference sequence). The V end was cut by 7 bases, the J end by 10 bases, with 14 bases between. The CDR3 sequence is CASKERGQSPLHF. The CDR3 coding sequence is TGTGCCAGTAAGGAGCGAGGGCAGTCACCCCTCCACTTT.

Ten or more counts support this clonotype. V is TRBV24-1 and J is TRBJ2-3; D possibly corresponds to TRBD1 (6 bases). The CDR3 is 15 residues long. V dropped 5 bases and J dropped 4 bases, with 15 bases sitting between them. Germline V gene sequence: CDR1 KGHDR, CDR2 SFDVKD. This CDR3 is CATSGAQGNSDTQYF. CDR3 DNA: TGTGCCACCAGTGGGGCGCAGGGGAATTCAGATACGCAGTATTTT.

This clonotype has at least ten counts. The chain carries TRBV2 and TRBJ1-1; TRBD1 matches at 7 bases. Germline V lookup: CDR1 SNHLY, CDR2 FYNNEI. CDR3 length: 15 amino acids. Trimming cost V 6 bases and J 4 bases; bases outside gene matches: 11. CDR3 loop: CASRVETGSGTEAFF. The CDR3, as DNA: TGTGCCAGCAGGGTAGAGACAGGGTCCGGCACTGAAGCTTTCTTT.

This sequence joins TRBV12-3 or TRBV12-4 and TRBJ1-5; D is ambiguous. V was clipped by 3 bases and J by 7 bases, with 13 bases between them. This CDR3 region has 14 residues. The CDR3 nucleotides read TGTGCCAGCAGTTTTATATGGGGAGGACAGCCCCAGCATTTT. It translates to CASSFIWGGQPQHF.

This clonotype occurred many times. The gene calls are TRBV20-1 and TRBJ2-7; D may be TRBD1 (5 bases). This CDR3 region has 13 residues. Deletions cut 1 base from V and 4 bases from J, with 11 bases between. The germline V gene encodes CDR1 DFQATT and CDR2 SNEGSKA (reference sequence). DNA for the CDR3: TGCAGTGCTAGAGGTCTAGGGGATTACGAGCAGTACTTC. This codes for CSARGLGDYEQYF.

Note on this clonotype: This clone may be a read error of a much larger clone one base away. The chain uses TRBV15 and TRBJ1-1; D may be TRBD1 (5 bases). The CDR3 contains 16 residues. Trimming took 0 bases from V and 6 from J, leaving 17 bases between them. Germline CDR1 reads LNHNV; CDR2 reads YYDKDF (reference sequence). The chain's CDR3 is CATSRDYGRRDAEAFF. In nucleotides, the CDR3 is TGTGCCACCAGCAGAGATTACGGCCGCCGGGACGCTGAAGCTTTCTTT.

This chain links TRBV24-1 with TRBJ2-6; no clear D. Trimming stripped 4 bases from V and 4 bases from J, with 13 bases between. This CDR3 is 16 amino acids long. From germline, CDR1 is KGHDR and CDR2 SFDVKD. CDR3 in DNA: TGTGCCACCAGTGACCGACGGTCTCTGGGGGCCAACGTCCTGACTTTC. It translates to CATSDRRSLGANVLTF.

This clonotype was observed a few times. The V and J genes are TRBV19 and TRBJ1-2; D unclear. The CDR3 covers 15 residues. Trimming shortened V by 3 bases and J by 0 bases, and 11 bases separated the two germline ends. Germline values: CDR1 LNHDA, CDR2 SQIVND (reference sequence). CDR3 sequence: CASSIGWSANYGYTF. The CDR3 nucleotides are TGTGCCAGTAGTATTGGTTGGTCCGCTAACTATGGCTACACCTTC.

This clonotype was recorded at least ten times. The V call is TRBV7-2, the J call TRBJ1-1; D unresolved. CDR1 SGHTA and CDR2 FQGNSA come from the germline V gene. Between the trimmed V and J ends, which lost 3 bases and 3 bases, there was a span of 8 bases. The CDR3 consists of 13 residues. The CDR3 coding sequence is TGTGCCAGCAGCTTGGTCGGGGACACTGAAGCTTTCTTT. This codes for CASSLVGDTEAFF.

Many counts were recorded for this clonotype. As DNA, the CDR3 is TGTGCCAGCAGCCAAGACATCGGCAGGGGACGGGAGACCCAGTACTTC. Translated, it gives CASSQDIGRGRETQYF. The chain links TRBV14 to TRBJ2-5; TRBD1 is a possible D gene (6 bases). This CDR3 is built from 16 residues. Per the germline V gene, CDR1 is SGHDN and CDR2 is FVKESK. Trimming shortened V by 0 bases and J by 5 bases, and 16 bases separated the two germline ends.

In DNA, the CDR3 is TGTGCCAGCAGCTCCGTAGCGGATCCCTACAATGAGCAGTTCTTC. Translated, it gives CASSSVADPYNEQFF. This chain connects TRBV11-3 to TRBJ2-1; a possible D gene is TRBD2 (6 bases). The CDR3 has 15 residues. Germline V gene data show CDR1 as SGHNT and CDR2 as YENEEA. V gave up 4 bases and J gave up 2 bases, with 12 bases separating them. Supplemented by reference TRBV11-3 and TRBJ2-1, the full variable domain reads EAGVVQSPRYKIIEKKQPVAFWCNPISGHNTLYWYLQNLGQGPELLIRYENEEAVDDSQLPKDRFSAERLKGVDSTLKIQPAELGDSAVYLCASSSVADPYNEQFFGPGTRLTVL.

The sample holds many counts of this clonotype. V and J are TRBV20-1 and TRBJ1-1, with a tentative D call TRBD1 (5 bases). This CDR3 is 13 amino acids long. The ends were cut back, 2 bases at V and 3 bases at J, with 10 bases in the middle. Germline CDR1 is DFQATT and CDR2 is SNEGSKA (reference sequence). In DNA, the CDR3 is TGCAGTGCTAGACCCGACAGATACACTGAAGCTTTCTTT. This sequence encodes CSARPDRYTEAFF.

The chain joins TRBV5-1 to TRBJ2-2; D not certain. Germline V gene sequence: CDR1 SGHRS, CDR2 YFSETQ. V gave up 7 bases and J gave up 0 bases, with 10 bases separating them. The CDR3 loop spans 14 amino acids. CDR3 nucleotides: TGCGCCAGCTCCCTACACACGAACACCGGGGAGCTGTTTTTT. Translation: CASSLHTNTGELFF. Variable domain in full (rest from reference TRBV5-1 and TRBJ2-2): KAGVTQTPRYLIKTRGQQVTLSCSPISGHRSVSWYQQTPGQGLQFLFEYFSETQRNKGNFPGRFSGRQFSNSRSEMNVSTLELGDSALYLCASSLHTNTGELFFGEGSRLTVL.

This chain uses TRBV13 with TRBJ1-1; D remains ambiguous. Trimming cost V 5 bases and J 2 bases, with 12 bases left between them. Germline loops: CDR1 PRHDT, CDR2 FYEKMQ (reference sequence). This CDR3 spans 14 amino acids. As DNA, the CDR3 is TGTGCCAGCAGCCCGGGGATCCTCAACACTGAAGCTTTCTTT. It translates to CASSPGILNTEAFF. Complete variable domain (other parts from reference TRBV13 and TRBJ1-1): AAGVIQSPRHLIKEKRETATLKCYPIPRHDTVYWYQQGPGQDPQFLISFYEKMQSDKGSIPDRFSAQQFSDYHSELNMSSLELGDSALYFCASSPGILNTEAFFGQGTRLTVV.

This clonotype has at least ten counts. The DNA for the CDR3 is TGTGCCAGCAGCTTAGTAGCAGAGCAGTACTTC. Translated: CASSLVAEQYF. The chain combines TRBV7-2 with TRBJ2-7; no reliable D call. The germline gives CDR1 SGHTA, CDR2 FQGNSA. Trimming shortened V by 1 base and J by 7 bases, and 5 bases separated the two germline ends. The CDR3 loop spans 11 amino acids.

The sample holds many counts of this clonotype. J is TRBJ1-1 and V is TRBV2, with 9 nucleotides matching TRBD1. CDR1 is SNHLY and CDR2 is FYNNEI in the germline V gene. The CDR3 loop spans 14 amino acids. V shed 6 bases and J 1 base; nucleotides not matched to a gene: 3. The CDR3 nucleotides read TGTGCCAGCAGGTGGGACAGGGCGAACACTGAAGCTTTCTTT. Translating gives CASRWDRANTEAFF.

The sample holds a few counts of this clonotype. The chain has TRBV20-1 and TRBJ1-6; tentative D call: TRBD1 (6 bases). V lost 2 bases and J 9 bases, leaving 17 bases between the germline ends. CDR1 and CDR2 from the germline V gene are DFQATT and SNEGSKA (reference sequence). The CDR3 consists of 15 residues. The CDR3 nucleotides read TGCAGTGCTAGAATACCACAGGGAGTCGGTTCACCCCTCCACTTT. It specifies CSARIPQGVGSPLHF.